The 11 T cell receptor beta chains below all came from one sample that was sequenced in a study of tumor-infiltrating lymphocytes in primary liver carcinoma. Priming with a constant-region primer yielded TCR beta cDNA from roughly 490 ng total RNA. Three rounds of nested multiplex PCR with slightly modified ARM-PCR produced TCR beta libraries. For roughly 10 cycles apiece, the opening two PCR rounds ran with TRBV1-TRBV30 forward primers and a C-beta reverse primer. TCRdb recomputed calls from the multiplex PCR reads with MiXCR, one row per CDR3 protein. The sample consists of fewer than 350,000 distinct CDR3 sequences, 55% to 65% of them appearing once. Germline DNA was also extracted, with blood RNA taken from unsorted whole blood. The sample taken for sequencing was peripheral blood. Receptors were obtained from a man aged 40-55 years with primary liver carcinoma and hepatitis B virus infection.

The gene calls are TRBV6-2 or TRBV6-3 and TRBJ1-5, with D tentatively TRBD1 (5 bases). Germline CDR1 is MNHEY and CDR2 is SVGEGT. The CDR3 contains 14 residues. The germline V and J ends were trimmed by 6 bases and 0 bases, with 9 bases remaining between them. CDR3 bases: TGTGCCAGCAGCCTGGACATTAGCAATCAGCCCCAGCATTTT. Its translation is CASSLDISNQPQHF.

Details on this clonotype: This clone may be a read error of a much larger clone one base away. The chain couples TRBV12-3 or TRBV12-4 to TRBJ1-5; the D is unclear. CDR3 length: 13 residues. In nucleotides, the CDR3 is TGTGCCAGCAGTGTACGGGTCAATCAGCCCCGGCATTTT. Encoded protein: CASSVRVNQPRHF.

Comments on this clonotype: At one end, the junction sequence differs from germline, possibly due to a read error. CDR3 nucleotide sequence: TGCGCCGGGATAAAGAGGCTAGCGGGAAAGGAGGACTACGAACAGTACTTC. Translated, it gives CAGIKRLAGKEDYEQYF. The rearrangement joins TRBV4-3 to TRBJ2-7, with 9 bases that match TRBD2. In germline, CDR1 is LGHNA, CDR2 YSLEER. There are 17 residues in the CDR3.

Regarding this clonotype: Here the CDR3 omits its conserved ending phenylalanine or tryptophan, so a read error is the likely source. The chain carries TRBV11-2 and TRBJ2-3; no firm D call. The CDR3 sequence is 13 residues long. V dropped 7 bases and J dropped 4 bases, with 12 bases sitting between them. Germline assignment: CDR1 SGHAT and CDR2 FQNNGV. CDR3 residues: CASNSDRADTQYS. The CDR3 DNA sequence: TGTGCCAGCAACTCCGATCGGGCAGATACGCAGTATTCT.

As regards this clonotype: One junction end disagrees with the germline gene, perhaps due to a read error. This chain links TRBV11-2 with TRBJ2-6, with D maybe TRBD1 (6 bases). The V gene's germline CDR1 is SGHAT and CDR2 FQNNGV. The CDR3 extends over 15 amino acids. Written as DNA, the CDR3 is TGTGCCATCCAGGGGCCGCGCTCTGGGGACAACGTCCTGACTTTC. Translating gives CAIQGPRSGDNVLTF.

The chain recombines TRBV5-1 with TRBJ1-1; possible D gene TRBD1, 6 bases. The ends were cut back, 4 bases at V and 1 base at J, with 11 bases in the middle. Germline-derived CDR1 and CDR2 are SGHRS and YFSETQ. The CDR3 sequence is 14 residues long. The CDR3 here is CASSGTQGNTEAFF. The CDR3 region has the DNA TGCGCCAGCAGCGGGACACAGGGGAACACTGAAGCTTTCTTT.

Note on this clonotype: This could be a read error, since a much larger clone is one nucleotide away. The chain links TRBV12-3 or TRBV12-4 to TRBJ2-7; D gene unclear. CDR3 size: 13 residues. The CDR3 loop is CDSSFHSAYEQYF. The CDR3 nucleotides are TGTGACAGCAGTTTTCACAGTGCCTACGAGCAGTACTTC.

This clonotype was seen repeatedly, ten times or more. J is TRBJ2-7 and V is TRBV29-1; no firm D call. V lost 4 bases to trimming and J lost 7 bases, with 14 bases between them. The CDR3 totals 12 residues. The V gene's germline CDR1 is SQVTM and CDR2 ANQGSEA. The CDR3 here is CSVGPKGGEQYF. The CDR3 DNA reads TGCAGCGTTGGACCGAAAGGTGGAGAGCAGTACTTC.

Turning to this clonotype: A much more abundant neighbour one base away suggests this may be a read error. J is TRBJ2-3 and V is TRBV6-1; D not resolved. Germline values: CDR1 MNHNS, CDR2 SASEGT. This CDR3 is 15 amino acids long. V lost 2 bases, J lost 2 bases, and 11 bases lay in between. The CDR3 protein is CASSESRVFTDTQYF. Here the CDR3 DNA reads TGTGCCAGCAGTGAATCAAGGGTCTTCACAGATACGCAGTATTTT.

Worth noting for this clonotype: A junction end diverges from the germline sequence, so it may reflect a read error. J is TRBJ2-5 and V is TRBV11-3; D is uncertain. The end of the DNA fits TRBJ2-7 better, so the J call may be wrong. From germline, CDR1 is SGHNT and CDR2 YENEEA. There are 12 residues in the CDR3. The DNA of the CDR3 is TGTGCAAGCAGTTCCACTATAGGCGAGCAGTACTTC. As protein: CASSSTIGEQYF.

This clonotype was recorded a few times. The V gene is TRBV5-8, the J gene TRBJ2-5; TRBD1 matches at 7 bases. Per the germline V gene, CDR1 is SGHTS and CDR2 is YDEGEE. This CDR3 has 13 amino acids. V shed 4 bases, J shed 1 base, and the junction held 1 base outside the gene matches. CDR3 nucleotide sequence: TGTGCCAGCAGCCCAGGGGGCCAAGAGACCCAGTACTTC. Translation gives CASSPGGQETQYF.